Each of the 31 T cell receptor beta chains below was sequenced from the same sample in a study of molecular identifiers for immune sequencing clone quantification. One entry per CDR3 protein results from TCRdb running MiXCR on the PCR reads. The table shows about half a million distinct CDR3 sequences, with 25% occurring only once. Sequenced input: naive CD8+ T cells from blood, with Jurkat cell RNA spiked in. Subset specified: FACS-sorted CD8+CD4-CCR7+CD45RA+ naive T cells. These receptors were obtained from a human donor in good health. Some libraries in this study had Jurkat cell RNA spiked in.

This clonotype was seen repeatedly, ten times or more. The chain couples TRBV5-4 to TRBJ2-7; a possible D gene is TRBD2 (5 bases). Trimming removed 5 bases at V and 9 bases at J, with 18 bases between. The CDR3 sequence is 13 residues long. The germline V gene has CDR1 SGHNT and CDR2 YYREEE (reference sequence). CDR3 sequence reads: CASSTTLPAGQYF. CDR3 DNA: TGTGCCAGCAGTACAACCCTTCCTGCGGGGCAGTACTTC.

Only a few counts were recorded for this clonotype. V gene TRBV28 combines with J gene TRBJ2-3; TRBD2 matches at 10 bases. Germline assignment: CDR1 MDHEN and CDR2 SYDVKM. The CDR3 contains 16 residues. Trimming removed 8 bases from V and 4 bases from J; junction bases left unmatched: 12. In DNA, the CDR3 is TGTGCCAGCGGGGCTAGCGGGGGCAGCACGGCAGATACGCAGTATTTT. Translating gives CASGASGGSTADTQYF.

This clonotype appeared once. The chain couples TRBV7-9 to TRBJ1-1; D ambiguous. Germline V gene lookup returns CDR1 SEHNR and CDR2 FQNEAQ (reference sequence). V was cut by 8 bases and J by 0 bases, with 16 bases left in between. The CDR3 has 15 residues. CDR3: CASVEFELMNTEAFF. The CDR3 DNA follows: TGTGCCAGCGTGGAGTTTGAGCTCATGAACACTGAAGCTTTCTTT.

This clonotype was counted between two and nine times. The V call is TRBV2, the J call TRBJ1-1; tentative D call: TRBD1 (6 bases). Per germline, CDR1 SNHLY and CDR2 FYNNEI. The CDR3 extends over 13 amino acids. The CDR3, as DNA: TGTGGCAGGCAGGGGCAGACGAACACTGAAGCTTTCTTT. This translates into CGRQGQTNTEAFF.

The rearrangement joins TRBV20-1 to TRBJ2-3, with 10 bases fitting TRBD2. Trimming removed 5 bases from V and 6 bases from J; junction bases left unmatched: 8. Germline CDR1 and CDR2: DFQATT and SNEGSKA (reference sequence). The length of the CDR3 is 14 residues. In DNA form, the CDR3 reads TGCAGTGCTGACCCTAGCGGGAGTACGGATACGCAGTATTTT. Translating it yields CSADPSGSTDTQYF.

This clonotype was recorded many times. The chain joins TRBV4-3 to TRBJ2-6; 11 bases line up with TRBD1. Trimming took 1 base from V and 3 from J; bases not matched to a gene: 8. There are 19 residues in the CDR3. The V gene's germline CDR1 is LGHNA and CDR2 YSLEER. Here the CDR3 reads CASSQAGGTGGYGANVLTF. CDR3 nucleotides: TGCGCCAGCAGCCAAGCCGGAGGGACAGGGGGATATGGGGCCAACGTCCTGACTTTC.

This sequence joins TRBV28 and TRBJ2-3, with D possibly called TRBD1 or TRBD2 (5 bases each). Germline V gene lookup returns CDR1 MDHEN and CDR2 SYDVKM. The CDR3 sequence is 16 residues long. V gave up 7 bases and J gave up 4 bases, with 21 bases separating them. In nucleotides, the CDR3 is TGTGCCAGCACCGAGGGGTTGGGGGTATCTGCAGATACGCAGTATTTT. Protein: CASTEGLGVSADTQYF.

On this clonotype: A much bigger clone sits one base away, suggesting this may be a read error. The rearrangement joins TRBV6-2 or TRBV6-3 to TRBJ2-7; possibly TRBD1 or TRBD2 for D (5 bases each). V shed 6 bases and J shed 2 bases, with 17 bases lying between them. Germline assignment: CDR1 MNHEY and CDR2 SVGEGT. This CDR3 region has 15 residues. CDR3 protein: CASSTDRDRPYEQYF. For the CDR3, the DNA is TGTGCCAGCAGCACCGATCGGGACCGACCCTACGAGCAGTACTTC.

The table lists this clonotype with a few counts. V is TRBV6-5 and J is TRBJ2-6; the D is unclear. Germline values: CDR1 MNHEY, CDR2 SVGAGI. The CDR3 sequence is 14 residues long. Trimming stripped 7 bases from V and 2 bases from J, with 9 bases between. Written as DNA, the CDR3 is TGTGCCAGCACGCTGGGTACTGGGGCCAACGTCCTGACTTTC. Translating it yields CASTLGTGANVLTF.

Many counts were recorded for this clonotype. The CDR3 bases are TGCGCCAGCAGCTTGAAGGGGGCTGGGGGGACTTACTCTGGGGCCAACGTCCTGACTTTC. Its protein product is CASSLKGAGGTYSGANVLTF. The chain has TRBV5-1 and TRBJ2-6, with D possibly being TRBD1 (7 bases). Trimming removed 1 base from V and 0 bases from J, with 20 bases in between. Germline lookup yields CDR1 SGHRS and CDR2 YFSETQ. The CDR3 has 20 residues.

The table lists this clonotype with many counts. The CDR3 DNA reads as TGTGCCAGCAGTTACACGAGATATACGCAGTATTTT. This sequence encodes CASSYTRYTQYF. This chain connects TRBV6-2 or TRBV6-3 to TRBJ2-3; D is unclear. Germline CDR1 and CDR2: MNHEY and SVGEGT. The CDR3 length is 12 residues. Trimming took off 2 bases at V and 7 bases at J, with 7 bases between the two ends.

In this sample, this clonotype turned up many times. The chain employs TRBV25-1 and TRBJ2-3; 9 nucleotides agree with TRBD1. The ends lost 3 bases at V and 5 bases at J; junction bases unmatched: 6. There are 15 residues in the CDR3. The V gene's germline CDR1 is MGHDK and CDR2 SYGVNS. The CDR3 DNA reads as TGTGCCAGCAGTGAGCTACAGGGGGCATTAGATACGCAGTATTTT. It specifies CASSELQGALDTQYF.

This clonotype was recorded at least ten times. Written as DNA, the CDR3 is TGTGCCAGCAGCGAAGGGACAGGATCGACGGATACGCAGTATTTT. This translates into CASSEGTGSTDTQYF. The chain carries TRBV4-2 and TRBJ2-3; 8 bases are a match to TRBD1. The CDR3 loop spans 15 amino acids. J gave up 6 bases and V 5 bases, and 10 bases lay outside the gene matches. Per germline, CDR1 LGHNA and CDR2 YNFKEQ.

This clonotype was observed at least ten times. V and J are TRBV12-3 or TRBV12-4 and TRBJ2-4; 11 bases align to TRBD2. V lost 4 bases to trimming and J lost 0 bases; unmatched junction nucleotides: 11. This CDR3 contains 19 residues. CDR3 sequence: CASSSLAGELGRAKNIQYF. CDR3 nucleotides: TGTGCCAGCAGTTCACTAGCGGGAGAGCTCGGTCGAGCCAAAAACATTCAGTACTTC.

About this clonotype: It may be a read error: a sequence one base away is much more abundant. The V gene is TRBV6-5, the J gene TRBJ1-1; no clear D. Trimming cost V 2 bases and J 4 bases, with 11 bases left between them. The CDR3 contains 14 residues. Germline V CDR1 and CDR2: MNHEY, SVGAGI. CDR3 loop: CASSYGSEGTEAFF. The DNA for the CDR3 is TGTGCCAGCAGTTACGGCTCTGAGGGCACTGAAGCTTTCTTT.

The rearrangement joins TRBV3-1 to TRBJ2-3, with 7 bases identical to TRBD1. There are 15 residues in the CDR3. V shed 1 base and J 1 base; nucleotides not matched to a gene: 2. Germline V gene sequence: CDR1 LGHDT, CDR2 YNNKEL (reference sequence). The CDR3 loop is CASSQGGQGTDTQYF. CDR3 sequence (DNA): TGTGCCAGCAGCCAAGGCGGACAGGGCACAGATACGCAGTATTTT.

This clonotype occurred many times. V usage is TRBV2 and J usage is TRBJ2-3; 13 nucleotides align to TRBD2. This CDR3 spans 19 amino acids. J lost 0 bases, V lost 6 bases, and 12 bases had no gene match. Germline V CDR1 and CDR2: SNHLY, FYNNEI. The CDR3 protein is CASRGLAGQDSISTDTQYF. CDR3 sequence (DNA): TGTGCCAGCAGGGGACTAGCGGGACAAGATTCGATCAGCACAGATACGCAGTATTTT.

This chain links TRBV4-3 with TRBJ2-1; D is undetermined. This CDR3 is 15 amino acids long. V lost 1 base, J lost 7 bases, and 14 bases lay in between. From germline, CDR1 is LGHNA and CDR2 YSLEER. Written as DNA, the CDR3 is TGCGCCAGCAGCCAAGGACCGGTTACGTCAAATGAGCAGTTCTTC. Translation: CASSQGPVTSNEQFF.

Worth noting for this clonotype: This may come from a read error, since a much larger clone is one base off. J is TRBJ1-5 and V is TRBV12-3 or TRBV12-4; D call uncertain. The CDR3 extends over 12 amino acids. CDR3 nucleotide sequence: TGTGTCGCCGGCGAAGGAGATCAGCCCCAGCATTTT. Its protein product is CVAGEGDQPQHF.

The sample holds many counts of this clonotype. The V call is TRBV6-2 or TRBV6-3, the J call TRBJ2-7; the D is unclear. The CDR3 runs 12 residues. V dropped 4 bases and J dropped 3 bases, with 7 bases sitting between them. Germline CDR1 and CDR2: MNHEY and SVGEGT. CDR3 sequence (DNA): TGTGCCAGCAGTTTGGCGGTCTACGAGCAGTACTTC. As protein: CASSLAVYEQYF.

Points on this clonotype: A much larger clone sits a single nucleotide away, making a read error possible. V is TRBV7-2 and J is TRBJ2-2; D may be TRBD1 or TRBD2 (6 bases each). The length of the CDR3 is 13 residues. Germline lookup yields CDR1 SGHTA and CDR2 FQGNSA. Here the CDR3 reads CASSLLEGGGLFF. CDR3 coding DNA: TGTGCCAGCAGCTTACTGGAAGGAGGGGGGCTGTTTTTT.

V gene TRBV7-9 combines with J gene TRBJ2-1, with 7 positions matching TRBD1. The CDR3 covers 16 residues. Unmatched junction bases numbered 7, after V lost 5 bases and J lost 0 bases. CDR1 and CDR2 from the germline V gene are SEHNR and FQNEAQ (reference sequence). CDR3 protein: CASSHTSGGSYNEQFF. CDR3 DNA: TGTGCCAGCAGCCACACGTCAGGGGGCTCCTACAATGAGCAGTTCTTC.

V usage is TRBV30 and J usage is TRBJ2-3; D uncertain. Trimming took off 0 bases at V and 4 bases at J, with 8 bases between the two ends. The CDR3 contains 13 residues. CDR1 and CDR2 from the germline V gene are GTSNPN and SVGIG (reference sequence). This chain's CDR3 is CAWSVAAPDTQYF. The CDR3 DNA reads TGTGCCTGGAGTGTAGCAGCACCAGATACGCAGTATTTT.

The V and J genes are TRBV20-1 and TRBJ1-1; D unresolved. The germline V and J ends were trimmed by 6 bases and 6 bases, with 23 bases remaining between them. Germline values: CDR1 DFQATT, CDR2 SNEGSKA (reference sequence). CDR3 length: 15 amino acids. The CDR3 coding sequence is TGCAGTGCAACCGACGGCTCGCGGGTTGGGGCTGAAGCTTTCTTT. This codes for CSATDGSRVGAEAFF.

As concerns this clonotype: No conserved phenylalanine or tryptophan is present at the end of the CDR3, so a read error is the likely explanation. The chain is built from TRBV5-1 and TRBJ2-5, with 15 bases matching TRBD2. Germline V lookup: CDR1 SGHRS, CDR2 YFSETQ. V shed 4 bases, J shed 7 bases, and the junction held 8 bases outside the gene matches. The CDR3 sequence is 16 residues long. CDR3 nucleotides: TGCGCCAGCAGCCCCCTTGAGGGACTAGCGGGGGGGACCCAGTACCTC. Residues: CASSPLEGLAGGTQYL.

CDR3 in amino acids: CASSLLVSNEQFF. The CDR3 DNA is TGTGCCAGCAGTTTATTAGTGTCCAATGAGCAGTTCTTC. The V call is TRBV12-3 or TRBV12-4, the J call TRBJ2-1; the D is unclear. The CDR3 covers 13 residues. Deletions cut 2 bases from V and 6 bases from J, with 8 bases between.

This chain joins TRBV9 and TRBJ2-6, with 7 bases that match TRBD2. Trimming cost V 1 base and J 0 bases; bases outside gene matches: 7. The germline V gene encodes CDR1 SGDLS and CDR2 YYNGEE. The CDR3 has 18 residues. CDR3 in amino acids: CASSVLAEAYSGANVLTF. CDR3 DNA sequence: TGTGCCAGCAGCGTACTAGCGGAGGCATACTCTGGGGCCAACGTCCTGACTTTC.

At least ten counts were recorded for this clonotype. This sequence joins TRBV29-1 and TRBJ1-1; no reliable D call. Germline assignment: CDR1 SQVTM and CDR2 ANQGSEA. There are 16 residues in the CDR3. V gave up 6 bases and J gave up 0 bases, with 20 bases separating them. CDR3 amino acids: CSVDLLGEKLNTEAFF. The DNA of the CDR3 is TGCAGCGTGGACCTCCTTGGGGAGAAACTGAACACTGAAGCTTTCTTT.

With respect to this clonotype: It may be a read error: a sequence one base away is much more abundant. The V call is TRBV11-2, the J call TRBJ1-1; TRBD1 might be the D (5 bases). Trimming left V 10 bases short and J 0 bases short, with 9 bases between. The CDR3 consists of 12 residues. CDR1 is SGHAT and CDR2 is FQNNGV in the germline V gene. CDR3 bases: TGTGCCATCAGGGAGATGAACACTGAAGCTTTCTTT. This sequence encodes CAIREMNTEAFF.

The chain uses TRBV21-1 and TRBJ2-7; TRBD1, as called in the table, went unchecked against the DNA. TRBV21-1 is tagged as a pseudogene. The CDR3 has 15 residues. CDR3: CASSPKVAGVYEQYF. CDR3 in DNA: TGTGCCAGCAGCCCTAAAGTGGCGGGGGTCTACGAGCAGTACTTC.

The V call is TRBV19, the J call TRBJ2-2, with D possibly TRBD2 on 7 matching bases. The V end was cut by 3 bases, the J end by 6 bases, with 17 bases between. The germline V gene has CDR1 LNHDA and CDR2 SQIVND (reference sequence). This CDR3 has 16 amino acids. CDR3 loop: CASSIYGGRLAGELFF. For the CDR3, the DNA is TGTGCCAGTAGTATTTACGGGGGGCGCCTGGCCGGGGAGCTGTTTTTT.